These 18 T cell receptor beta chains originate from one sample sequenced in a study of shared clonotypes between healthy human individuals. The repertoire was sequenced with immunoSEQ multiplex PCR; TCRdb's copy has only in-frame clones and lacks some. Here the sample spans more than 550,000 clones, roughly 72% being singletons. The sequencing sample was made of memory CD4+ T cells sorted from blood. Subset specified: CD45RA-negative fraction. The receptors here all came from a woman younger than 45 in good health.

This clone has only a few counts. A single base is all that separates this from a far larger clone, so a read error is likely. This sample includes further DNA sequences coding for the same CDR3. The V and J genes are TRBV5-1 and TRBJ2-1; 7 positions agree with TRBD2. The ends lost 0 bases at V and 4 bases at J; junction bases unmatched: 4. The CDR3 extends over 15 amino acids. Germline V gene lookup returns CDR1 SGHRS and CDR2 YFSETQ. The CDR3: CASSLASGGYNEQFF. The CDR3 bases are TGCGCCAGCAGCTTGGCTAGCGGTGGTTACAATGAGCAGTTCTTC.

This clone has only one observation. This sequence joins TRBV28 and TRBJ2-3; D unclear. Trimming removed 9 bases at V and 6 bases at J, with 10 bases between. This CDR3 spans 11 amino acids. Germline CDR1 is MDHEN and CDR2 is SYDVKM. The CDR3 spells CASIGLDTQYF. Written as DNA, the CDR3 is TGTGCCAGTATAGGTTTGGATACGCAGTATTTT.

A note on this clone: The identical CDR3 is also encoded by other nucleotide sequences in the sample. The V gene is TRBV2, the J gene TRBJ1-2; D ambiguous. The CDR3 loop spans 14 amino acids. V shed 0 bases and J shed 2 bases, with 7 bases lying between them. Germline CDR1 and CDR2: SNHLY and FYNNEI. The CDR3 DNA is TGTGCCAGCAGTGAAGCAGGAGGGAACTATGGCTACACCTTC. It encodes CASSEAGGNYGYTF.

This rearrangement joins TRBV18 to TRBJ2-7, with D possibly matching TRBD1 (6 bases). Trimming removed 1 base at V and 1 base at J, with 14 bases between. CDR1 KGHSH and CDR2 LQKENI come from the germline V gene. The CDR3 runs to 16 residues. The CDR3 DNA sequence: TGTGCCAGCTCACCACGGGACGGGACACGGTCCTACGAGCAGTACTTC. This gives the protein CASSPRDGTRSYEQYF.

This clone was picked up many times. Other DNA sequences in this specimen translate into the identical CDR3. The chain joins TRBV7-2 to TRBJ1-5; possibly TRBD1 for D (5 bases). This CDR3 is 14 amino acids long. The germline V gene has CDR1 SGHTA and CDR2 FQGNSA. The V end was cut by 5 bases, the J end by 2 bases, with 10 bases between. This chain's CDR3 is CASSLEGGNQPQHF. The CDR3, as DNA: TGTGCCAGCAGCCTTGAAGGGGGCAATCAGCCCCAGCATTTT.

In its sample, this clone was seen a few times. The chain recombines TRBV7-2 with TRBJ1-2; a possible D gene is TRBD1 (5 bases). The CDR3 length is 14 residues. Germline values: CDR1 SGHTA, CDR2 FQGNSA. V lost 1 base and J lost 8, with 14 bases in between. The CDR3 region has the DNA TGTGCCAGCAGCTTAGGGTTAGGGACTCGGGGCTACACCTTC. Its protein is CASSLGLGTRGYTF.

V is TRBV19 and J is TRBJ1-1; D gene ambiguous. V was pared by 6 bases and J by 7 bases, with 6 bases between. The CDR3 has 10 amino acids. Germline V gene sequence: CDR1 LNHDA, CDR2 SQIVND (reference sequence). The CDR3 region has the DNA TGTGCCAGTAGGCGGGGTGAAGCTTTCTTT. Translating it yields CASRRGEAFF.

The chain links TRBV6-1 to TRBJ2-1; 10 nucleotides agree with TRBD1. This CDR3 has 13 residues. CDR1 is MNHNS, CDR2 SASEGT, per germline. V lost 3 bases, J lost 8 bases, and 1 base stayed unmatched. The CDR3 DNA follows: TGTGCCAGCAGTGAGACAGGGGGCGATGAGCAGTTCTTC. It translates to CASSETGGDEQFF.

V is TRBV6-5 and J is TRBJ1-1; D gene uncertain. V dropped 7 bases and J dropped 1 base, with 13 bases sitting between them. Germline CDR1 reads MNHEY; CDR2 reads SVGAGI. There are 14 residues in the CDR3. CDR3 sequence: CASKKWGRNTEAFF. CDR3 bases: TGTGCCAGCAAAAAGTGGGGTCGGAACACTGAAGCTTTCTTT.

The chain links TRBV28 to TRBJ1-4; 8 bases map to TRBD1. Germline values: CDR1 MDHEN, CDR2 SYDVKM. The CDR3 has 13 residues. The junction had 5 bases not matched to a gene; V was cut back by 8 bases and J by 6 bases. DNA for the CDR3: TGTGCCAGCCGACAGGGGTTTTATGAAAAACTGTTTTTT. Translated: CASRQGFYEKLFF. Together with reference TRBV28 and TRBJ1-4, the CDR3 gives the full variable domain: DVKVTQSSRYLVKRTGEKVFLECVQDMDHENMFWYRQDPGLGLRLIYFSYDVKMKEKGDIPEGYSVSREKKERFSLILESASTNQTSMYLCASRQGFYEKLFFGSGTQLSVL.

This sequence joins TRBV18 and TRBJ2-6; 10 bases are shared with TRBD2. Germline CDR1 and CDR2: KGHSH and LQKENI. This CDR3 is built from 18 residues. J lost 1 base, V lost 1 base, and 4 bases had no gene match. CDR3: CASSPQPSGSSGANVLTF. DNA of the CDR3: TGTGCCAGCTCACCACAGCCTAGCGGGAGTTCTGGGGCCAACGTCCTGACTTTC. Full variable domain (rest looked up from reference TRBV18 and TRBJ2-6): NAGVMQNPRHLVRRRGQEARLRCSPMKGHSHVYWYRQLPEEGLKFMVYLQKENIIDESGMPKERFSAEFPKEGPSILRIQQVVRGDSAAYFCASSPQPSGSSGANVLTFGAGSRLTVL.

J is TRBJ2-5 and V is TRBV7-2, with 9 bases aligning to TRBD1. Germline CDR1 SGHTA, CDR2 FQGNSA. V trimming: 8 bases; J trimming: 0 bases; junction bases outside the gene matches: 19. This CDR3 is built from 19 residues. The CDR3 sequence is CASYVPFGGDRANQETQYF. Here the CDR3 DNA reads TGTGCCAGCTACGTACCATTTGGCGGGGACAGGGCGAACCAAGAGACCCAGTACTTC. Full variable domain (outside the CDR3, taken from reference TRBV7-2 and TRBJ2-5): GAGVSQSPSNKVTEKGKDVELRCDPISGHTALYWYRQSLGQGLEFLIYFQGNSAPDKSGLPSDRFSAERTGGSVSTLTIQRTQQEDSAVYLCASYVPFGGDRANQETQYFGPGTRLLVL.

The V and J genes are TRBV2 and TRBJ2-1, with unresolved D. Deletions cut 5 bases from V and 1 base from J, with 12 bases between. The CDR3 is 15 residues long. CDR1 and CDR2 from the germline V gene are SNHLY and FYNNEI. The CDR3 reads CASSQLDGSYNEQFF. The CDR3 nucleotides are TGTGCCAGCAGTCAACTGGACGGATCCTACAATGAGCAGTTCTTC. Using reference TRBV2 and TRBJ2-1 for the parts outside the CDR3, the full variable domain is EPEVTQTPSHQVTQMGQEVILRCVPISNHLYFYWYRQILGQKVEFLVSFYNNEISEKSEIFDDQFSVERPDGSNFTLKIRSTKLEDSAMYFCASSQLDGSYNEQFFGPGTRLTVL.

A single count supports this clone. V and J are TRBV5-6 and TRBJ2-3, with D hard to call. Trimming removed 0 bases at V and 1 base at J, with 9 bases between. The germline CDR1 and CDR2 sequences are SGHDT and YYEEEE. The CDR3 is 15 amino acids. The CDR3 loop is CASSLGRVRTDTQYF. DNA for the CDR3: TGTGCCAGCAGCTTGGGAAGGGTCCGCACAGATACGCAGTATTTT.

The chain combines TRBV7-9 with TRBJ1-1; D is unclear. CDR1 and CDR2 from the germline V gene are SEHNR and FQNEAQ (reference sequence). The V gene lost 2 bases and the J gene lost 0 bases, with 7 bases spanning the gap. The CDR3 is 14 residues long. CDR3 sequence reads: CASSLNPLNTEAFF. The CDR3, as DNA: TGTGCCAGCAGCTTAAATCCCTTGAACACTGAAGCTTTCTTT. Full variable domain (outside the CDR3, taken from reference TRBV7-9 and TRBJ1-1): DTGVSQNPRHKITKRGQNVTFRCDPISEHNRLYWYRQTLGQGPEFLTYFQNEAQLEKSRLLSDRFSAERPKGSFSTLEIQRTEQGDSAMYLCASSLNPLNTEAFFGQGTRLTVV.

V usage is TRBV6-1 and J usage is TRBJ1-1, with D unclear. Germline lookup yields CDR1 MNHNS and CDR2 SASEGT. V shed 4 bases and J shed 0 bases, with 9 bases lying between them. The CDR3 is 14 amino acids. CDR3 nucleotide sequence: TGTGCCAGCAGTGGTGGCGGAATGAACACTGAAGCTTTCTTT. It translates to CASSGGGMNTEAFF.

V is TRBV28 and J is TRBJ1-5; D is possibly TRBD1 (5 bases). Germline V CDR1 and CDR2: MDHEN, SYDVKM. The CDR3 runs to 13 residues. With 5 bases removed from V and 8 bases from J, the gap between germline ends came to 13 bases. This CDR3 reads CASSPRVGEPQHF. CDR3 nucleotides: TGTGCCAGCAGTCCCAGGGTGGGGGAGCCCCAGCATTTT.

This clone has just a few counts. V and J are TRBV19 and TRBJ2-7; TRBD1 matches at 10 bases. CDR3 length equals 17 residues. CDR1 is LNHDA and CDR2 is SQIVND in the germline V gene (reference sequence). Trimming cost V 9 bases and J 2 bases; bases outside gene matches: 16. CDR3 sequence (DNA): TGTGCCAGCCGAAGGAGGACAGGGGGATCCACTACCTACGAGCAGTACTTC. As protein: CASRRRTGGSTTYEQYF.